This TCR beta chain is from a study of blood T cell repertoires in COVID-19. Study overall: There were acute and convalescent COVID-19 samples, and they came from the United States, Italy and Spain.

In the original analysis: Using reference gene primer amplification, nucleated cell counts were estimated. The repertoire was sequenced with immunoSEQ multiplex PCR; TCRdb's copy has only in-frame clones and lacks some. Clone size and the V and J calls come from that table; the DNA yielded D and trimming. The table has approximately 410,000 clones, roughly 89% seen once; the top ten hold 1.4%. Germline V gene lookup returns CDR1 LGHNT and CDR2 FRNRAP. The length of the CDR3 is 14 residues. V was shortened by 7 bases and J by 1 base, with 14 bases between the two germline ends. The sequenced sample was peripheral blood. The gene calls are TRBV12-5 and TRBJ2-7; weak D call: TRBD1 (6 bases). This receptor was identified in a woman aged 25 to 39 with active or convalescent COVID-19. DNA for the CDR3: TGTGCTAGTGCCCAGACAGGTCTATCCTACGAGCAGTACTTC. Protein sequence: CASAQTGLSYEQYF.